The next 27 T cell receptor beta chains were all read from a single sample in a study of identical twins. TCRdb re-derived calls from the 5' RACE reads in MiXCR, one entry per CDR3 protein. Of 400,000 to 500,000 distinct CDR3 sequences listed, roughly 20% are singletons. The sequencing input was naive T cells sorted from blood. Every receptor here comes from a man aged 45-60 years in good health.

This clonotype was seen only a few times. This chain joins TRBV11-2 and TRBJ2-7; D call uncertain. Germline CDR1 reads SGHAT; CDR2 reads FQNNGV. CDR3 length: 14 amino acids. V was shortened by 3 bases and J by 2 bases, with 11 bases between the two germline ends. CDR3 sequence reads: CASSFEGRAYEQYF. CDR3 nucleotide sequence: TGTGCCAGCAGCTTCGAAGGCCGCGCCTACGAGCAGTACTTC.

The V gene is TRBV21-1, the J gene TRBJ2-2; no check of the table's D call, TRBD1, against the DNA was made. TRBV21-1 is flagged as a pseudogene. The CDR3 is 17 residues long. The CDR3 here is CASKRGPGRTNTGELFF. In DNA form, the CDR3 reads TGTGCCAGCAAAAGGGGACCAGGCCGAACGAACACCGGGGAGCTGTTTTTT.

The chain employs TRBV20-1 and TRBJ2-5, with TRBD2 identical over 8 bases. V shed 7 bases, J shed 2 bases, and the junction held 3 bases outside the gene matches. Germline CDR1 and CDR2: DFQATT and SNEGSKA (reference sequence). The CDR3 length is 12 residues. The CDR3 region is CSGAGAQETQYF. CDR3 in DNA: TGCAGTGGAGCGGGGGCGCAAGAGACCCAGTACTTC.

This clonotype was seen many times. The J gene is TRBJ2-6, the V gene TRBV4-3; tentatively, D is TRBD2 (5 bases). Germline values: CDR1 LGHNA, CDR2 YSLEER. V lost 0 bases to trimming and J lost 4 bases, with 10 bases between them. The CDR3 runs to 16 residues. CDR3 nucleotide sequence: TGCGCCAGCAGCCAAGACGGGGTACTGGGGGCCAACGTCCTGACTTTC. Translated, it gives CASSQDGVLGANVLTF.

This clonotype has at least ten counts. The chain combines TRBV10-3 with TRBJ2-2; no clear D gene. Germline V gives CDR1 ENHRY, CDR2 SYGVKD. V was trimmed by 4 bases and J by 2 bases, leaving 5 bases between them. This CDR3 has 13 residues. The CDR3 is CAISGGNTGELFF. CDR3 nucleotides: TGTGCCATCAGTGGAGGAAACACCGGGGAGCTGTTTTTT.

This clonotype was detected a few times. The CDR3 spells CASSLEGGSGANVLTF. DNA of the CDR3: TGCGCCAGCAGCTTGGAAGGTGGGTCCGGGGCCAACGTCCTGACTTTC. The V gene is TRBV5-1, the J gene TRBJ2-6; unclear D gene. The CDR3 has 16 residues. From germline, CDR1 is SGHRS and CDR2 YFSETQ. V lost 0 bases and J lost 4, with 11 bases in between.

The rearrangement joins TRBV30 to TRBJ1-1; D might be TRBD1 (6 bases). The V end lost 4 bases, the J end lost 6 bases, and 15 bases lay between the germline ends. The length of the CDR3 is 13 residues. Germline CDR1 GTSNPN, CDR2 SVGIG (reference sequence). CDR3: CAWNQQGSSEAFF. In nucleotides, the CDR3 is TGTGCCTGGAACCAACAGGGTAGCTCTGAAGCTTTCTTT.

The table lists this clonotype with many counts. V and J are TRBV20-1 and TRBJ1-6; 7 bases fit TRBD1. CDR3 length: 15 amino acids. The junction had 12 bases not matched to a gene; V was cut back by 3 bases and J by 10 bases. In germline, CDR1 is DFQATT, CDR2 SNEGSKA (reference sequence). The CDR3 is CSASHRSGQSSPLHF. CDR3 DNA sequence: TGCAGTGCTAGTCATCGTTCGGGACAGTCCTCACCCCTCCACTTT.

This clonotype was counted a few times. The chain uses TRBV19 and TRBJ2-7; 11 bases map to TRBD1. V gave up 6 bases and J gave up 6 bases; unmatched junction bases: 13. The CDR3 has 16 residues. Germline values: CDR1 LNHDA, CDR2 SQIVND (reference sequence). CDR3 sequence reads: CASRASGTGGPGEQYF. CDR3 coding DNA: TGTGCCAGTAGAGCCTCCGGGACAGGGGGACCTGGCGAGCAGTACTTC. Full variable domain (missing parts from reference TRBV19 and TRBJ2-7): DGGITQSPKYLFRKEGQNVTLSCEQNLNHDAMYWYRQDPGQGLRLIYYSQIVNDFQKGDIAEGYSVSREKKESFPLTVTSAQKNPTAFYLCASRASGTGGPGEQYFGPGTRLTVT.

This chain connects TRBV20-1 to TRBJ2-1, with TRBD2 matching 11 bases. The CDR3 has 16 residues. Germline CDR1 DFQATT, CDR2 SNEGSKA (reference sequence). The junction had 4 bases not matched to a gene; V was cut back by 3 bases and J by 0 bases. The CDR3 nucleotides are TGCAGTGCTAGGGTAGCGGGAGGGAGCTCCTACAATGAGCAGTTCTTC. Encoded protein: CSARVAGGSSYNEQFF.

This rearrangement joins TRBV30 to TRBJ1-1; D might be TRBD1 (6 bases). Per the germline V gene, CDR1 is GTSNPN and CDR2 is SVGIG (reference sequence). CDR3 size: 17 residues. The V end lost 0 bases, the J end lost 1 base, and 18 bases lay between the germline ends. The CDR3, as DNA: TGTGCCTGGAGTGTACATAGGGGGGCGTCGAGGAACACTGAAGCTTTCTTT. It is translated as CAWSVHRGASRNTEAFF.

The sample holds a few counts of this clonotype. The V call is TRBV20-1, the J call TRBJ2-7; maybe TRBD2 (5 bases). The CDR3 has 13 amino acids. CDR1 and CDR2 from the germline V gene are DFQATT and SNEGSKA (reference sequence). Trimming took 3 bases from V and 7 from J, leaving 16 bases between them. This CDR3 reads CSARQQSRGEQYF. The CDR3 nucleotides read TGCAGTGCTAGGCAGCAGTCAAGAGGGGAGCAGTACTTC.

The chain is built from TRBV12-3 or TRBV12-4 and TRBJ1-6, with TRBD1 matching 9 bases. The CDR3 totals 14 residues. V dropped 6 bases and J dropped 8; count of bases not matched to a gene: 5. CDR3 nucleotide sequence: TGTGCCAGCAGGGAAGGACAGGGGTATTCACCCCTCCACTTT. Protein: CASREGQGYSPLHF.

This clonotype has a handful of counts. The V and J genes are TRBV7-6 and TRBJ2-3; perhaps TRBD2 as D (6 bases). The CDR3 length is 17 residues. CDR1 is SGHVS and CDR2 is FNYEAQ in the germline V gene. Trimming took 2 bases from V and 1 from J, leaving 16 bases between them. CDR3 nucleotides: TGTGCCAGCAGCTTAAGTTCTAGCGACTGGCGCACAGATACGCAGTATTTT. Translation: CASSLSSSDWRTDTQYF.

The sample holds many counts of this clonotype. V and J are TRBV20-1 and TRBJ2-2; 9 bases match TRBD2. V lost 3 bases and J lost 1; bases outside the gene matches: 6. Germline V CDR1 and CDR2: DFQATT, SNEGSKA (reference sequence). The length of the CDR3 is 16 residues. The CDR3 nucleotides are TGCAGTGCTAGTTTGGCGGGAGGGTGGAACACCGGGGAGCTGTTTTTT. Translating it yields CSASLAGGWNTGELFF.

This clonotype was seen a handful of times. This chain links TRBV7-8 with TRBJ2-3; the match to TRBD2 covers 14 bases. The V segment lost 0 bases and the J segment 1 base; nucleotides outside the gene matches: 6. CDR1 is SGHVS, CDR2 FQNEAQ, per germline. The CDR3 contains 19 residues. This chain's CDR3 is CASSLARLAGGRRTDTQYF. The CDR3 nucleotides are TGTGCCAGCAGCTTAGCCAGACTAGCGGGGGGGCGGCGCACAGATACGCAGTATTTT.

V and J are TRBV4-1 and TRBJ2-7; 11 nucleotides match TRBD2. V lost 0 bases, J lost 4 bases, and 2 bases stayed unmatched. Germline V lookup: CDR1 MGHRA, CDR2 YSYEKL. The CDR3 extends over 15 amino acids. For the CDR3, the DNA is TGCGCCAGCAGCCAAGAACTAGCGGGAGAGTACGAGCAGTACTTC. Its translation is CASSQELAGEYEQYF.

This clonotype was counted many times. V is TRBV5-1 and J is TRBJ2-7; D may be TRBD2 (5 bases). The CDR3 loop spans 14 amino acids. CDR1 and CDR2 from the germline V gene are SGHRS and YFSETQ. The V gene lost 4 bases and the J gene lost 0 bases, with 11 bases spanning the gap. The CDR3 nucleotides are TGCGCCAGCAGCCGACGGGGAAGCTCCTACGAGCAGTACTTC. The encoded protein is CASSRRGSSYEQYF.

This clonotype occurred many times. This chain connects TRBV7-2 to TRBJ1-5; 10 bases map to TRBD1. The CDR3 loop spans 15 amino acids. The germline CDR1 and CDR2 sequences are SGHTA and FQGNSA. Unmatched junction bases numbered 3, after V lost 4 bases and J lost 3 bases. CDR3 protein: CASSSGQGYNQPQHF. In DNA, the CDR3 is TGTGCCAGCAGCTCGGGACAGGGGTACAATCAGCCCCAGCATTTT.

In its sample, this clonotype was seen many times. CDR3 nucleotide sequence: TGTGCCAGCAGACCTGGACTAGCGGAGCTCAATGAGCAGTTCTTC. Protein product: CASRPGLAELNEQFF. The chain joins TRBV7-2 to TRBJ2-1; 10 nucleotides align to TRBD2. This CDR3 region has 15 residues. CDR1 is SGHTA, CDR2 FQGNSA, per germline. V lost 6 bases to trimming and J lost 6 bases; unmatched junction nucleotides: 8. The variable domain in full, with the rest retrieved from reference TRBV7-2 and TRBJ2-1, is GAGVSQSPSNKVTEKGKDVELRCDPISGHTALYWYRQSLGQGLEFLIYFQGNSAPDKSGLPSDRFSAERTGGSVSTLTIQRTQQEDSAVYLCASRPGLAELNEQFFGPGTRLTVL.

The CDR3 reads CASSQGYRGLYEQYF. The DNA of the CDR3 is TGTGCCAGCAGCCAAGGTTACAGGGGGCTCTACGAGCAGTACTTC. The chain recombines TRBV14 with TRBJ2-7, with 9 bases lining up with TRBD1. CDR1 and CDR2 from the germline V gene are SGHDN and FVKESK. With V trimmed by 1 base and J by 3 bases, 4 bases remained unmatched. The CDR3 loop spans 15 amino acids. Combining the CDR3 with reference TRBV14 and TRBJ2-7 gives the whole variable domain EAGVTQFPSHSVIEKGQTVTLRCDPISGHDNLYWYRRVMGKEIKFLLHFVKESKQDESGMPNNRFLAERTGGTYSTLKVQPAELEDSGVYFCASSQGYRGLYEQYFGPGTRLTVT.

This clonotype was seen many times. The chain has TRBV12-3 or TRBV12-4 and TRBJ1-2; TRBD1 matches at 7 bases. The CDR3 totals 14 residues. Trimming took 3 bases from V and 5 from J; bases not matched to a gene: 6. In DNA, the CDR3 is TGTGCCAGCAGTTTGACAGGGTTGGGTTATGGCTACACCTTC. Translated, it gives CASSLTGLGYGYTF.

This clonotype was seen only a few times. The chain links TRBV5-1 to TRBJ2-7; weak D call: TRBD1 (5 bases). V lost 1 base and J lost 3, with 20 bases in between. The germline gives CDR1 SGHRS, CDR2 YFSETQ. CDR3 length: 17 residues. The CDR3 coding sequence is TGCGCCAGCAGCTTGACAGGAAACCATTTAAGAGGCTACGAGCAGTACTTC. Translating gives CASSLTGNHLRGYEQYF.

The rearrangement uses TRBV2 and TRBJ1-5, with D tentatively TRBD1 (6 bases). This CDR3 has 15 amino acids. Deletions cut 6 bases from V and 5 bases from J, with 17 bases between. Germline V gene sequence: CDR1 SNHLY, CDR2 FYNNEI. The CDR3 nucleotides are TGTGCCAGCAGCCGGGGGCTGAGGATCGATCAGCCCCAGCATTTT. Translated: CASSRGLRIDQPQHF.

The CDR3 DNA follows: TGTGCCAGCAGTTACGACAGCTTAGCCAAAAACATTCAGTACTTC. Amino acid sequence: CASSYDSLAKNIQYF. The J gene is TRBJ2-4, the V gene TRBV6-2 or TRBV6-3, with D maybe TRBD1 (5 bases). This CDR3 contains 15 residues. With 2 bases removed from V and 0 bases from J, the gap between germline ends came to 8 bases. The germline V gene encodes CDR1 MNHEY and CDR2 SVGEGT.

V and J are TRBV28 and TRBJ1-1; D possibly corresponds to TRBD1 (5 bases). V gave up 3 bases and J gave up 5 bases, with 13 bases separating them. Germline V gene sequence: CDR1 MDHEN, CDR2 SYDVKM. This CDR3 spans 14 amino acids. CDR3 coding DNA: TGTGCCAGCAGTTTTCCGGTGGAGGGGACTGAAGCTTTCTTT. This translates into CASSFPVEGTEAFF.

Only a few counts were recorded for this clonotype. The chain carries TRBV29-1 and TRBJ2-3; 11 nucleotides match TRBD2. J lost 4 bases, V lost 6 bases, and 6 bases had no gene match. The CDR3 consists of 14 residues. Germline V gene data show CDR1 as SQVTM and CDR2 as ANQGSEA. CDR3 DNA: TGCAGCGTAGTAGCGGGAGGGCCGGCAGATACGCAGTATTTT. Protein sequence: CSVVAGGPADTQYF.